A selection of T cell receptor beta chains follows, all from one sample in a study of blood T cell repertoires in COVID-19. TCRdb's copy holds only in-frame clones and misses some; the assay was immunoSEQ multiplex PCR. The sample lists under 150,000 clones, less than 90% seen once, with 18% in the top ten. The specimen was PBMCs or T cells enriched from blood (not recorded which). The receptors come from a man aged 30 to 39 who had recovered from COVID-19. Both conserved end residues are part of each CDR3. D genes are given only for firm matches. Part of the rows lack a size; the others show once, few, many or a class for expanded clones.

v_call,clone_size,j_call,d_call,cdr3_nt,cdr3_aa
TRBV5-4,once,TRBJ1-2,-,TGTGCCAGCAGCTTCTACGGGGGGCCTAACTATGGCTACACCTTC,CASSFYGGPNYGYTF
TRBV6-5,once,TRBJ2-7,-,TGTGCCAGCGCTCGACAGAGCTCCTACGAGCAGTACTTC,CASARQSSYEQYF
TRBV18,once,TRBJ2-7,TRBD1,TGTGCCAGCTCACCACCGGGACAGGGATCCTCAGCTCGGTACTTC,CASSPPGQGSSARYF
TRBV30,-,TRBJ2-6,-,TGTGCCTGGAGTATGGGGAGCTCTGGGGCCAACGTCCTGACTTTC,CAWSMGSSGANVLTF
TRBV6-8,-,TRBJ1-5,TRBD1,TGTGCCAGCAGTTACCCGGAGCCAGGGGGCCAAGGCAATCAGCCCCAGCATTTT,CASSYPEPGGQGNQPQHF
TRBV6-6,-,TRBJ2-5,TRBD2,TGTGCCAGCAGTGACCGAGCGGGAAAAGAGACCCAGTACTTC,CASSDRAGKETQYF
TRBV6-1,-,TRBJ2-1,TRBD2,TGTGCCAGCAGTGAAGGGGCGGGGGGGAGCTCCAATGAGCAGTTCTTC,CASSEGAGGSSNEQFF
TRBV6-5,-,TRBJ1-2,-,TGTGCCAGCAGTTCAAATGGCAGATATGGCTACACCTTC,CASSSNGRYGYTF
TRBV7-9,-,TRBJ2-5,-,TGTGCCAGCAGCCCAGTGGGCAGGCTGGAGACCCAGTACTTC,CASSPVGRLETQYF
TRBV5-5,-,TRBJ2-1,-,TGTGCCAGCAGCAGTCCCGGGGGAATGAACAATGAGCAGTTCTTC,CASSSPGGMNNEQFF
TRBV6-5,-,TRBJ1-1,TRBD1,TGTGCCAGCAGTAGACAGGGGAACACTGAAGCTTTCTTT,CASSRQGNTEAFF
TRBV19,-,TRBJ1-6,TRBD1,TGTGCCAGTAGTCCCGGGGACAGTCGGCGGGTAGATTCACCCCTCCACTTT,CASSPGDSRRVDSPLHF
TRBV6-5,-,TRBJ1-1,-,TGTGCCAGCAGTCCGGAGGGGACTGAAGCTTTCTTT,CASSPEGTEAFF
TRBV5-4,-,TRBJ1-1,-,TGTGCCAGCAGCTTGGGGGGGGGAACTGAAGCTTTCTTT,CASSLGGGTEAFF
TRBV2,-,TRBJ2-7,TRBD2,TGTGCCAGCAGTCCTCATAGCGGGTCAAACTACGAGCAGTACTTC,CASSPHSGSNYEQYF
TRBV10-3,-,TRBJ1-1,-,TGTGCCATCAGTGAGCGTACAGGGTTGGGCACTGAAGCTTTCTTT,CAISERTGLGTEAFF
TRBV18,-,TRBJ2-3,-,TGTGCCAGCTCACCATGGGCAGCCAGCACAGATACGCAGTATTTT,CASSPWAASTDTQYF
TRBV7-2,-,TRBJ2-1,TRBD2,TGTGCCAGCAGCCCAGGACTAGCGGTTCCCTTGGGTGAGCAGTTCTTC,CASSPGLAVPLGEQFF
TRBV9,-,TRBJ2-3,-,TGTGCCAGCAGCGCGTCTAGCACAGATACGCAGTATTTT,CASSASSTDTQYF
TRBV6-1,-,TRBJ2-2,-,TGTGCCAGCAGTGAAATCCAGGTTTACACCGGGGAGCTGTTTTTT,CASSEIQVYTGELFF
TRBV5-1,few,TRBJ2-5,-,TGCGCCAGCAGCTCCTCCGGGACCCCCGGGGGTTTCCAGTACTTC,CASSSSGTPGGFQYF
TRBV24-1,-,TRBJ2-3,-,TGTGCCACCAGTGATTCTCGGACAGACACAGATACGCAGTATTTT,CATSDSRTDTDTQYF
TRBV19,-,TRBJ1-5,-,TGTGCCAGTAGGCCACCCCCAGGGGATAGCAATCAGCCCCAGCATTTT,CASRPPPGDSNQPQHF
TRBV6-2/TRBV6-3,-,TRBJ2-1,TRBD2,TGTGCCAGCAGTTACACACTAGCGGGGCCAAATGGTGAGCAGTTCTTC,CASSYTLAGPNGEQFF
TRBV7-2,-,TRBJ2-5,-,TGTGCCAGCAGCTTGAGTAGACAAGAGACCCAGTACTTC,CASSLSRQETQYF
TRBV4-1,-,TRBJ1-2,TRBD1,TGCGCCAGCAGCCAAGGACAGGGGTATGGCTACACCTTC,CASSQGQGYGYTF
TRBV2,-,TRBJ2-3,TRBD2,TGTGCCAGCAGTGTCCGACTAGCGGGAGTGACAGATACGCAGTATTTT,CASSVRLAGVTDTQYF
TRBV4-1,-,TRBJ2-7,TRBD2,TGCGCCAGCAGCCAAGACCGGCGGGAGGGCTCCTACGAGCAGTACTTC,CASSQDRREGSYEQYF
TRBV29-1,-,TRBJ2-3,TRBD2,TGCAGCGTTGAAGATCCCCGACTAGCGGGAGGGATTGCATACACAGATACGCAGTATTTT,CSVEDPRLAGGIAYTDTQYF
TRBV5-1,-,TRBJ1-1,-,TGCGCCAGCAGCTTGGCCGGACACCTTGGCACTGAAGCTTTCTTT,CASSLAGHLGTEAFF
TRBV5-4,-,TRBJ1-2,-,TGTGCCAGCAGCTTACAGCCATATGGCTACACCTTC,CASSLQPYGYTF
TRBV19,-,TRBJ2-2,-,TGTGCCAGTAATGGCCCTAAACGGTCGAGGGCCTCACCGAACACCGGGGAGCTGTTTTTT,CASNGPKRSRASPNTGELFF
TRBV19,once,TRBJ2-5,TRBD2,TGTGCCAGTAGTATAGTGGGTAGCGGGGGGCAAGAGACCCAGTACTTC,CASSIVGSGGQETQYF
TRBV13,medium-sized,TRBJ1-1,-,TGTGCCAGCAGCTCGGACACTGAAGCTTTCTTT,CASSSDTEAFF
TRBV5-1,few,TRBJ1-1,-,TGCGCCAGCAGCCCCGGACACAGGGATCAACAGGCTTTCTTT,CASSPGHRDQQAFF
TRBV5-1,-,TRBJ1-5,-,TGCGCCAGCAGCTTGGAGGGGCAAAATCAGCCCCAGCATTTT,CASSLEGQNQPQHF
TRBV19,-,TRBJ1-2,-,TGTGCCAGTAGTATCAACAGGGATGTAGGAGGCTACACCTTC,CASSINRDVGGYTF
TRBV6-5,few,TRBJ1-3,TRBD1,TGTGCCAGCAGTCGGGACAGGGATCCTGGAAACACCATATATTTT,CASSRDRDPGNTIYF
TRBV6-5,-,TRBJ2-3,TRBD1,TGTGCCAGCAGAGGGACAGTTTCCGATACGCAGTATTTT,CASRGTVSDTQYF
TRBV27,-,TRBJ2-3,-,TGTGCCAGCAGTTTGACGGCGGGGAGGCTTGGGGATACGCAGTATTTT,CASSLTAGRLGDTQYF
TRBV30,-,TRBJ2-5,TRBD1,TGTGCCTGGAGACGCGGGACAGGGGGCGCAGAGACCCAGTACTTC,CAWRRGTGGAETQYF
TRBV24-1,-,TRBJ2-1,TRBD2,TGTGCCACCAGTGATGCGACTAGCGGGAGGGCCGGTATGAATGAGCAGTTCTTC,CATSDATSGRAGMNEQFF
TRBV7-6,-,TRBJ1-5,-,TGTGCCAGCAGCTTAGCGCCAGGCGCCGCCCAGCCCCAGCATTTT,CASSLAPGAAQPQHF
TRBV25-1,-,TRBJ2-3,TRBD2,TGTGCCAGCAGTCGACGTCTAGCGGGCGGTAGGAGCGATACGCAGTATTTT,CASSRRLAGGRSDTQYF
TRBV4-2,-,TRBJ2-5,-,TGTGCCAGCAGCCAATTCTTACAAGAGACCCAGTACTTC,CASSQFLQETQYF
TRBV10-3,-,TRBJ1-1,TRBD1,TGTGCCATCACCGATGCGACAGGGGGCCACGCCACTGAAGCTTTCTTT,CAITDATGGHATEAFF
TRBV6-5,-,TRBJ1-6,TRBD1,TGTGCCAGCAGTTACTCGCCGGGACAGAATTCACCCCTCCACTTT,CASSYSPGQNSPLHF
TRBV19,-,TRBJ1-5,TRBD1,TGTGCCAGTAGTACACCCCGGGACAGGGGGAATCAGCCCCAGCATTTT,CASSTPRDRGNQPQHF
TRBV27,-,TRBJ1-1,-,TGTGCCAGCAGGACTTTTGAAGGGGCACCTGAAGCTTTCTTT,CASRTFEGAPEAFF